These 20 T cell receptor beta chains share one sample of origin, sequenced in a study of T cells in Graves' hyperthyroidism and ophthalmopathy. Template material for amplifying TCR beta CDR3 regions consisted of RNA transcripts. In the first-round RT-PCR of the TCR CDR3, the HTBI primer set was used. One entry per CDR3 protein results from TCRdb running MiXCR on the multiplex PCR reads. This table holds 500,000 to 600,000 distinct CDR3 sequences, around 20% found once. The sequenced sample was blood. The receptors were sampled from a man aged 40-49 years with Graves' ophthalmopathy.

The chain recombines TRBV24-1 with TRBJ2-1, with D tentatively TRBD1 (8 bases). The V end lost 10 bases, the J end lost 10 bases, and 16 bases lay between the germline ends. Germline loops: CDR1 KGHDR, CDR2 SFDVKD. This CDR3 contains 12 residues. Here the CDR3 reads CATGGDRLEQFF. The CDR3 DNA follows: TGTGCCACTGGGGGGGACAGGTTGGAGCAGTTCTTC.

V is TRBV28 and J is TRBJ1-3; perhaps TRBD1 as D (5 bases). Germline V gene lookup returns CDR1 MDHEN and CDR2 SYDVKM. V lost 3 bases and J 3 bases, leaving 15 bases between the germline ends. The CDR3 consists of 16 residues. The CDR3 is CASSLAQGFSGNTIYF. The CDR3 DNA reads TGTGCCAGCAGTTTGGCCCAGGGATTTAGTGGAAACACCATATATTTT.

This chain connects TRBV6-2 or TRBV6-3 to TRBJ2-3, with 8 bases aligning to TRBD1. The V and J ends lost 2 bases and 2 bases, in that order; junction bases with no gene match: 3. This CDR3 has 15 amino acids. From germline, CDR1 is MNHEY and CDR2 SVGEGT. CDR3: CASSYLRGPTDTQYF. The CDR3 DNA follows: TGTGCCAGCAGTTACCTCAGGGGGCCCACAGATACGCAGTATTTT.

The count of this clonotype is one. CDR3 sequence reads: CASSLSGGFSNQPQHF. In DNA form, the CDR3 reads TGTGCCAGCAGCCTTAGTGGAGGATTTAGCAATCAGCCCCAGCATTTT. The chain recombines TRBV7-2 with TRBJ1-5, with D unresolved. Germline-derived CDR1 and CDR2 are SGHTA and FQGNSA. This CDR3 is 16 amino acids long. Trimming shortened V by 5 bases and J by 0 bases, and 14 bases separated the two germline ends.

This clonotype showed up just a few times. This chain connects TRBV6-7 to TRBJ2-7; 7 nucleotides agree with TRBD1. Being an ORF, TRBV6-7 has a function that is uncertain. The CDR3 runs 14 residues. V gave up 2 bases and J gave up 4 bases; unmatched junction bases: 5. The CDR3 loop reads CASSYEGRGYEQYF. CDR3 DNA: TGTGCCAGCAGTTACGAAGGCAGGGGGTACGAGCAGTACTTC.

The V and J genes are TRBV7-9 and TRBJ2-2, with TRBD2 matching 7 bases. CDR3 length: 16 residues. With 5 bases clipped from V and 4 bases from J, the junction kept 10 bases outside the gene matches. Germline CDR1 reads SEHNR; CDR2 reads FQNEAQ (reference sequence). The DNA of the CDR3 is TGTGCCAGCAGCCCCCGGGACTATTCCGGCACCGGGGAGCTGTTTTTT. Its protein is CASSPRDYSGTGELFF.

This clonotype was observed many times. In nucleotides, the CDR3 is TGTGCCAGCAGTTTAAGCGGGTCTAGCACAGATACGCAGTATTTT. Amino acid sequence: CASSLSGSSTDTQYF. The chain has TRBV28 and TRBJ2-3, with D maybe TRBD2 (6 bases). The V gene's germline CDR1 is MDHEN and CDR2 SYDVKM. CDR3 size: 15 residues. The V end was cut by 2 bases, the J end by 0 bases, with 9 bases between.

A remark on this clonotype: Given a far larger clone just one base away, this is likely a sequencing read error. The rearrangement links TRBV7-3 to TRBJ1-1; D not certain. The CDR3 is 13 residues long. CDR1 and CDR2 (germline): SGHTA, FQGTGA. Trimming stripped 8 bases from V and 1 base from J, with 11 bases between. CDR3 protein: CASGPSGNTEAFF. For the CDR3, the DNA is TGTGCCAGCGGTCCTTCGGGGAACACTGAAGCTTTCTTT.

CDR3 amino acids: CASSLTTANQPQHF. The CDR3 DNA reads as TGTGCCAGCAGTTTAACGACAGCTAATCAGCCCCAGCATTTT. The J gene is TRBJ1-5, the V gene TRBV28, with TRBD1 as a possible D gene (5 bases). V was pared by 2 bases and J by 4 bases, with 9 bases between. Germline CDR1 reads MDHEN; CDR2 reads SYDVKM. The length of the CDR3 is 14 residues.

To note about this clonotype: At one end the junction does not follow the germline gene, possibly because of a read error. The CDR3 DNA is TGTGCCGTCAGTGAGTCGACGGGGGGCGAGCAGTACTTC. It encodes CAVSESTGGEQYF. The chain uses TRBV10-3 and TRBJ2-7; the match to TRBD2 covers 7 bases. CDR1 is ENHRY, CDR2 SYGVKD, per germline. This CDR3 is built from 13 residues.

The table lists this clonotype with many counts. CDR3 coding DNA: TGCGCCAGCAGCCAGCTAGCCGGGACAAACACTGAAGCTTTCTTT. It specifies CASSQLAGTNTEAFF. This chain connects TRBV5-1 to TRBJ1-1; maybe TRBD1 (6 bases). The CDR3 extends over 15 amino acids. Trimming shortened V by 4 bases and J by 2 bases, and 15 bases separated the two germline ends. Germline assignment: CDR1 SGHRS and CDR2 YFSETQ.

The sample holds many counts of this clonotype. V gene TRBV3-1 combines with J gene TRBJ1-3; 7 nucleotides agree with TRBD1. This CDR3 has 15 amino acids. With 1 base clipped from V and 3 bases from J, the junction kept 3 bases outside the gene matches. The V gene's germline CDR1 is LGHDT and CDR2 YNNKEL (reference sequence). The chain's CDR3 is CASSQGTGGGNTIYF. In DNA, the CDR3 is TGTGCCAGCAGCCAAGGGACAGGTGGTGGAAACACCATATATTTT. Variable domain in full (rest from reference TRBV3-1 and TRBJ1-3): DTAVSQTPKYLVTQMGNDKSIKCEQNLGHDTMYWYKQDSKKFLKIMFSYNNKELIINETVPNRFSPKSPDKAHLNLHINSLELGDSAVYFCASSQGTGGGNTIYFGEGSWLTVV.

This clonotype has a single count. This chain uses TRBV5-1 with TRBJ1-1, with a tentative D call TRBD1 (6 bases). Between the trimmed V and J ends, which lost 3 bases and 3 bases, there was a span of 12 bases. CDR1 is SGHRS and CDR2 is YFSETQ in the germline V gene. The CDR3 length is 14 residues. Here the CDR3 reads CASSSQAGDTEAFF. CDR3 nucleotides: TGCGCCAGCAGCTCGCAGGCAGGGGACACTGAAGCTTTCTTT.

The chain has TRBV20-1 and TRBJ1-5; possible D gene TRBD1, 6 bases. Trimming left V 3 bases short and J 2 bases short, with 20 bases between. Per germline, CDR1 DFQATT and CDR2 SNEGSKA (reference sequence). The CDR3 has 17 amino acids. This CDR3 is CSASRTPGVGGNQPQHF. CDR3 coding DNA: TGCAGTGCTAGCCGAACTCCAGGGGTCGGGGGCAATCAGCCCCAGCATTTT.

This clonotype was observed a few times. The rearrangement joins TRBV5-5 to TRBJ1-2; D possibly corresponds to TRBD1 (6 bases). Between the trimmed V and J ends, which lost 4 bases and 7 bases, there was a span of 17 bases. In germline, CDR1 is SGHKS, CDR2 YYEKEE (reference sequence). The CDR3 contains 14 residues. This chain's CDR3 is CASSPGSGVGGYTF. The CDR3 nucleotides are TGTGCCAGCAGCCCGGGATCAGGGGTCGGTGGCTACACCTTC. Full variable domain (missing parts from reference TRBV5-5 and TRBJ1-2): DAGVTQSPTHLIKTRGQQVTLRCSPISGHKSVSWYQQVLGQGPQFIFQYYEKEERGRGNFPDRFSARQFPNYSSELNVNALLLGDSALYLCASSPGSGVGGYTFGSGTRLTVV.

The CDR3 protein is CASSLGRVQGQYF. The CDR3 DNA sequence: TGCGCCAGCAGCTTGGGTCGTGTCCAGGGCCAGTACTTC. V is TRBV5-1 and J is TRBJ2-5; D perhaps matches TRBD1 (5 bases). The germline CDR1 and CDR2 sequences are SGHRS and YFSETQ. V lost 0 bases, J lost 10 bases, and 13 bases lay in between. This CDR3 contains 13 residues.

This clonotype was found many times. This rearrangement joins TRBV7-8 to TRBJ2-2, with a weak D call TRBD2 (6 bases). V was trimmed by 3 bases and J by 6 bases, leaving 17 bases between them. CDR1 and CDR2 (germline): SGHVS, FQNEAQ. The CDR3 loop spans 16 amino acids. CDR3 sequence: CASSFGNRRVAGELFF. In DNA, the CDR3 is TGTGCCAGCAGCTTCGGGAACAGGAGGGTCGCCGGGGAGCTGTTTTTT.

This clonotype was observed a few times. The V gene is TRBV7-8, the J gene TRBJ1-6; 10 bases line up with TRBD1. The trim removed 4 bases at V and 10 bases at J, leaving 10 bases unmatched. Germline CDR1 is SGHVS and CDR2 is FQNEAQ. CDR3 length: 16 amino acids. The CDR3 coding sequence is TGTGCCAGCAGCTCATACGGGACAGGGGTAGAGTCACCCCTCCACTTT. Amino acid sequence: CASSSYGTGVESPLHF. Looking up the rest from reference TRBV7-8 and TRBJ1-6 gives the full variable domain: GAGVSQSPRYKVAKRGQDVALRCDPISGHVSLFWYQQALGQGPEFLTYFQNEAQLDKSGLPSDRFFAERPEGSVSTLKIQRTQQEDSAVYLCASSSYGTGVESPLHFGNGTRLTVT.

This clonotype was recorded at least ten times. The CDR3 DNA follows: TGTGCCAGCAGGGGGACACGCTCGGGTGAAAAACTGTTTTTT. It yields the protein CASRGTRSGEKLFF. The rearrangement uses TRBV2 and TRBJ1-4, with D tentatively TRBD1 (6 bases). Germline CDR1 SNHLY, CDR2 FYNNEI. CDR3 length equals 14 residues. With 6 bases removed from V and 7 bases from J, the gap between germline ends came to 15 bases.

This clonotype came up a few times. Written as DNA, the CDR3 is TGTGCCAGCAGCTTTTCCCCGCGGGAGACCCAGTACTTC. Translation gives CASSFSPRETQYF. V gene TRBV7-3 combines with J gene TRBJ2-5; no clear D gene. CDR3 length: 13 residues. The ends were cut back, 3 bases at V and 5 bases at J, with 10 bases in the middle. Germline V gene data show CDR1 as SGHTA and CDR2 as FQGTGA.